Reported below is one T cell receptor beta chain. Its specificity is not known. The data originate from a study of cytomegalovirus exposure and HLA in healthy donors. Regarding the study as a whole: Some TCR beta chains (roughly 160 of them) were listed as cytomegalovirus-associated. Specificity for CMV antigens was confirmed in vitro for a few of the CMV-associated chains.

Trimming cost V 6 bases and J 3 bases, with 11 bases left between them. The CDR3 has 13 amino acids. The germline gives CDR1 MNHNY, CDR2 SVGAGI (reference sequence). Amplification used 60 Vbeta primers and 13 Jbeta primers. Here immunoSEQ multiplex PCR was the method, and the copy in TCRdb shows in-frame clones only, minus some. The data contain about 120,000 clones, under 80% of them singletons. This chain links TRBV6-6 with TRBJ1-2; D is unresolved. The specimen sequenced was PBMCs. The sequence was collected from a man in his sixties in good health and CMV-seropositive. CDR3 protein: CASRSNRDYGYTF. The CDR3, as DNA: TGTGCCAGCAGGTCCAACCGGGACTATGGCTACACCTTC.